This TCR beta chain was recovered during a study of OX40 agonist ivuxolimab in advanced cancers. Broader study findings: Clonal expansion among partial responders at 0.1-3.0 mg/kg ranked near the lowest. Averaging showed that CD8+ T cells had more expanded clones than CD4+ did. Also showing low normalized T-cell clonal expansion were some of the nonresponders. At doses 0.1 to 3.0 mg/kg, CD4+ and CD8+ clones expanded.

Assay used: immunoSEQ multiplex PCR; TCRdb lists only in-frame clones, some missing. Of tens of thousands of clones detected, approximately 89% appear once; the ten largest clones hold approximately 0.38%. A word on this clone: As yet, its antigen is unknown.

Sequenced here: CD4+ or CD8+ T cells sorted from blood, sampled in a trial of the OX40 agonist ivuxolimab. This sequence originates from an adult with an advanced solid tumor such as melanoma, head and neck, liver or kidney cancer.

DNA of the CDR3: TGTGCCAGCAAGGGTATTTCTGTTCACGAGCAGTACTTC. Translation: CASKGISVHEQYF. The rearrangement links TRBV2 to TRBJ2-7; no firm D call. The CDR3 totals 13 residues. Germline-derived CDR1 and CDR2 are SNHLY and FYNNEI. The V end was cut by 7 bases, the J end by 5 bases, with 15 bases between.